This T cell receptor beta chain was recovered during a study of blood T cell repertoires in COVID-19. Libraries were prepared by immunoSEQ multiplex PCR; TCRdb keeps only in-frame clonotypes and omits some of them. Of 140,000 or so clones in the sample, about 85% are singletons; the top ten hold roughly 2.6%. The germline V gene encodes CDR1 MNHEY and CDR2 SVGAGI. The germline V and J ends were trimmed by 6 bases and 3 bases, with 12 bases remaining between them. This CDR3 spans 14 amino acids. This clonotype was sampled from a human donor with acute or convalescent COVID-19. The donor label of this sample is uncertain. The sequencing input was peripheral blood. This rearrangement joins TRBV6-5 to TRBJ1-5; D may be TRBD1 (5 bases). CDR3: CASSPAGYNQPQHF. As DNA, the CDR3 is TGTGCCAGCAGCCCCGCAGGGTACAATCAGCCCCAGCATTTT.